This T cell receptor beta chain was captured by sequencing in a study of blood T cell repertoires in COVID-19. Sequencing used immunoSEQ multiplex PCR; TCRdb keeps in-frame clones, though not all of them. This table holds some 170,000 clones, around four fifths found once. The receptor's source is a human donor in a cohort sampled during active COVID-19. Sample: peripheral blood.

CDR3 sequence reads: CSAGRLAEQFF. DNA for the CDR3: TGCAGTGCGGGGAGACTAGCGGAGCAGTTCTTC. The chain uses TRBV20-1 and TRBJ2-1; 8 bases are shared with TRBD2. The trim removed 6 bases at V and 10 bases at J, leaving 5 bases unmatched. The CDR3 extends over 11 amino acids. The V gene's germline CDR1 is DFQATT and CDR2 SNEGSKA (reference sequence).